This record looks at one TCR beta chain sequence and its context. This sample was included in a study of shared clonotypes between healthy human individuals. V lost 0 bases, J lost 12 bases, and 12 bases lay in between. Germline loops: CDR1 WNHNN, CDR2 SYGVQD (reference sequence). The CDR3 length is 13 residues. Only in-frame clones appear in the TCRdb table, and some are missing; sequencing was by immunoSEQ multiplex PCR. Here the sample spans some 1.4 million clones, over 95% being singletons. Naive CD4+ cells were CD45RA-selected; the remaining cells were memory. The rearrangement uses TRBV10-1 and TRBJ2-1; D is possibly TRBD2 (5 bases). The sequencing sample was made of naive CD4+ T cells sorted from blood. The sample's subset: CD45RA+ positively selected. The sequence derives from a man aged 25 to 45 in good health. The CDR3 nucleotides are TGCGCCAGCAGTGAGTCGATATGGACTTTGCAGTTCTTC. It yields the protein CASSESIWTLQFF.